These 30 T cell receptor beta chains came from one sample sequenced in a study of response to subunit inactivated influenza vaccine. TCRdb itself ran the RT-PCR reads through MiXCR, one entry per CDR3 protein. The sample lists fewer than 650,000 distinct CDR3 sequences; approximately 13% were seen once. This specimen consisted of PBMCs from blood, obtained about 40 days after vaccination. The receptors here all came from a man aged 45-65 years who received an inactivated influenza vaccine.

This clonotype was seen only a few times. The rearrangement joins TRBV21-1 to TRBJ2-7; TRBD2, the table's D call, was not compared with the DNA. TRBV21-1 has pseudogene status. The CDR3 is 14 residues long. This CDR3 is CASTKTSGRDEQYF. The CDR3 region has the DNA TGTGCCAGCACTAAGACTAGCGGGAGGGACGAGCAGTACTTC.

The chain uses TRBV6-5 and TRBJ1-2; no definite D call. V was trimmed by 5 bases and J by 6 bases, leaving 4 bases between them. The CDR3 covers 10 residues. From germline, CDR1 is MNHEY and CDR2 SVGAGI. CDR3 amino acids: CASSRHGYTF. CDR3 nucleotide sequence: TGTGCCAGCAGTCGCCATGGCTACACCTTC.

This clonotype was counted between two and nine times. The CDR3 protein is CASSLVTSGSYNEQFF. The DNA of the CDR3 is TGTGCCAGCAGCTTAGTCACTAGCGGGTCCTACAATGAGCAGTTCTTC. The V gene is TRBV11-1, the J gene TRBJ2-1, with 9 nucleotides matching TRBD2. CDR1 SGHAT and CDR2 FQDESV come from the germline V gene (reference sequence). The CDR3 covers 16 residues. With 1 base clipped from V and 1 base from J, the junction kept 2 bases outside the gene matches.

This clonotype appeared a few times. The rearrangement uses TRBV20-1 and TRBJ2-7; D remains unclear. The CDR3 extends over 14 amino acids. V was pared by 0 bases and J by 5 bases, with 14 bases between. The germline V gene encodes CDR1 DFQATT and CDR2 SNEGSKA (reference sequence). The CDR3 loop is CSARDQRAGDEQYF. CDR3 DNA sequence: TGCAGTGCTAGAGATCAAAGGGCTGGAGACGAGCAGTACTTC.

With regard to this clonotype: Compared with germline, one end of the junction differs, possibly owing to a read error. The genes are TRBV20-1 and TRBJ2-7, with a tentative D call TRBD1 (6 bases). The CDR3 covers 16 residues. In germline, CDR1 is DFQATT, CDR2 SNEGSKA (reference sequence). The CDR3 region is CIARFTGGRSSYEQYF. CDR3 DNA: TGCATTGCTAGATTTACTGGGGGCCGAAGCTCCTACGAGCAGTACTTC.

This clonotype has just a few counts. The CDR3 sequence: CASSNLPWDSPLHF. CDR3 nucleotide sequence: TGTGCCAGCAGTAATCTCCCTTGGGATTCACCCCTCCACTTT. The chain joins TRBV2 to TRBJ1-6; D remains ambiguous. The V end lost 5 bases, the J end lost 8 bases, and 13 bases lay between the germline ends. Germline CDR1 SNHLY, CDR2 FYNNEI. This CDR3 comprises 14 residues. Full variable domain (remainder filled in from reference TRBV2 and TRBJ1-6): EPEVTQTPSHQVTQMGQEVILRCVPISNHLYFYWYRQILGQKVEFLVSFYNNEISEKSEIFDDQFSVERPDGSNFTLKIRSTKLEDSAMYFCASSNLPWDSPLHFGNGTRLTVT.

This clonotype has more than one count but fewer than ten. The J gene is TRBJ2-1, the V gene TRBV29-1; D gene uncertain. The CDR3 covers 13 residues. Germline loops: CDR1 SQVTM, CDR2 ANQGSEA. V dropped 5 bases and J dropped 4 bases, with 12 bases sitting between them. DNA of the CDR3: TGCAGCGTTATCCCGAATTTGTACAATGAGCAGTTCTTC. It translates to CSVIPNLYNEQFF.

This clonotype was seen more than once but under ten times. V and J are TRBV3-1 and TRBJ2-1; D is ambiguous. From germline, CDR1 is LGHDT and CDR2 YNNKEL (reference sequence). CDR3 size: 12 residues. V dropped 2 bases and J dropped 7 bases, with 6 bases sitting between them. The DNA for the CDR3 is TGTGCCAGCAGCCAATGGCGGAATGAGCAGTTCTTC. It translates to CASSQWRNEQFF.

The V and J genes are TRBV6-1 and TRBJ2-3, with 9 bases lining up with TRBD2. The germline gives CDR1 MNHNS, CDR2 SASEGT. Trimming cost V 5 bases and J 0 bases; bases outside gene matches: 6. There are 16 residues in the CDR3. CDR3 protein: CASSQGLARSTDTQYF. The CDR3 DNA sequence: TGTGCCAGCAGTCAAGGACTAGCGAGGAGCACAGATACGCAGTATTTT.

The chain recombines TRBV20-1 with TRBJ1-1; a possible D gene is TRBD1 (6 bases). The CDR3 is 17 amino acids. The V gene lost 0 bases and the J gene lost 1 base, with 18 bases spanning the gap. Germline V gene lookup returns CDR1 DFQATT and CDR2 SNEGSKA (reference sequence). Here the CDR3 reads CSARDREEGGRNTEAFF. CDR3 nucleotides: TGCAGTGCTAGAGATAGAGAAGAAGGGGGACGGAACACTGAAGCTTTCTTT.

This clonotype was observed a few times. The chain recombines TRBV20-1 with TRBJ2-7, with 7 bases identical to TRBD1. This CDR3 comprises 14 residues. The V and J ends lost 0 bases and 2 bases, in that order; junction bases with no gene match: 4. From germline, CDR1 is DFQATT and CDR2 SNEGSKA (reference sequence). DNA for the CDR3: TGCAGTGCTAGAGATGAAAGGGGGCCCTACGAGCAGTACTTC. As protein: CSARDERGPYEQYF.

This clonotype was counted many times. The chain carries TRBV10-3 and TRBJ2-1; 10 bases are shared with TRBD2. V gave up 5 bases and J gave up 5 bases; unmatched junction bases: 3. The germline CDR1 and CDR2 sequences are ENHRY and SYGVKD. This CDR3 region has 14 residues. The CDR3 loop reads CAISIGLADNEQFF. The CDR3 DNA sequence: TGTGCCATCAGTATTGGACTAGCGGACAATGAGCAGTTCTTC.

V is TRBV5-1 and J is TRBJ2-1; weak D call: TRBD1 (5 bases). The V end was cut by 4 bases, the J end by 9 bases, with 17 bases between. This CDR3 spans 14 amino acids. CDR1 is SGHRS, CDR2 YFSETQ, per germline. CDR3 in DNA: TGCGCCAGCAGCAGCGCAACAGGACGAGTTGAGCAGTTCTTC. Encoded protein: CASSSATGRVEQFF.

This clonotype was seen more than once but under ten times. The V call is TRBV11-3, the J call TRBJ1-1; 8 positions match TRBD1. Germline-derived CDR1 and CDR2 are SGHNT and YENEEA. The CDR3 consists of 15 residues. J was trimmed by 2 bases and V by 6 bases; bases with no gene match: 8. CDR3 sequence: CASSSGGSPNTEAFF. The DNA for the CDR3 is TGTGCCAGCAGTTCAGGGGGCAGCCCTAACACTGAAGCTTTCTTT.

This clonotype was seen many times. The chain links TRBV28 to TRBJ2-7; D remains unclear. From germline, CDR1 is MDHEN and CDR2 SYDVKM. This CDR3 is built from 11 residues. Trimming left V 3 bases short and J 4 bases short, with 4 bases between. Written as DNA, the CDR3 is TGTGCCAGCAGTTTTCTATACGAGCAGTACTTC. It yields the protein CASSFLYEQYF.

The sample holds a few counts of this clonotype. The chain combines TRBV24-1 with TRBJ1-1, with a possible D match to TRBD1 (5 bases). The CDR3 runs 15 residues. The germline CDR1 and CDR2 sequences are KGHDR and SFDVKD. The germline V and J ends were trimmed by 9 bases and 1 base, with 17 bases remaining between them. The CDR3: CATARGGTSNTEAFF. The CDR3 DNA reads as TGTGCCACCGCCCGGGGGGGTACATCGAACACTGAAGCTTTCTTT.

This clonotype has ten or more counts. This chain joins TRBV12-3 or TRBV12-4 and TRBJ2-1; 7 nucleotides match TRBD2. The CDR3 has 13 amino acids. The V gene end was trimmed by 6 bases and the J gene end by 9 bases; junction bases not matched to a gene: 8. CDR3 sequence reads: CASRNAGVGEQFF. The CDR3 DNA is TGTGCCAGCAGGAACGCGGGGGTCGGTGAGCAGTTCTTC.

The sample holds many counts of this clonotype. The chain couples TRBV20-1 to TRBJ2-7, with TRBD2 identical over 13 bases. Germline CDR1 and CDR2: DFQATT and SNEGSKA (reference sequence). Losses at the gene ends were 6 bases for V and 1 base for J; bases not matched to a gene: 3. The CDR3 length is 14 residues. CDR3 in amino acids: CSASTSGRSYEQYF. In DNA form, the CDR3 reads TGCAGTGCCTCGACTAGCGGGAGGTCCTACGAGCAGTACTTC.

The rearrangement uses TRBV4-3 and TRBJ1-2; 8 bases match TRBD1. The V gene's germline CDR1 is LGHNA and CDR2 YSLEER. The CDR3 loop spans 14 amino acids. The J segment lost 8 bases and the V segment lost 0 bases, leaving 5 bases of the junction unmatched. CDR3 nucleotide sequence: TGCGCCAGCAGCCAAGAAGCCAGGGGGCTCGGCTACACCTTC. It translates to CASSQEARGLGYTF.

J is TRBJ2-4 and V is TRBV29-1, with 12 nucleotides matching TRBD1. The CDR3 is 17 amino acids. V lost 3 bases, J lost 0 bases, and 6 bases stayed unmatched. Germline V gives CDR1 SQVTM, CDR2 ANQGSEA. Here the CDR3 DNA reads TGCAGCGTTGATGGGACAGGGGGCACCCTAGCCAAAAACATTCAGTACTTC. Amino acids: CSVDGTGGTLAKNIQYF.

The chain couples TRBV28 to TRBJ2-7; TRBD1 aligns across 10 bases. Germline CDR1 MDHEN, CDR2 SYDVKM. V dropped 5 bases and J dropped 2; count of bases not matched to a gene: 6. The CDR3 consists of 15 residues. This CDR3 is CASSPTGTGAYEQYF. The CDR3 DNA sequence: TGTGCCAGCAGTCCGACCGGGACAGGGGCCTACGAGCAGTACTTC. Drawing the rest from reference TRBV28 and TRBJ2-7, the complete variable domain is DVKVTQSSRYLVKRTGEKVFLECVQDMDHENMFWYRQDPGLGLRLIYFSYDVKMKEKGDIPEGYSVSREKKERFSLILESASTNQTSMYLCASSPTGTGAYEQYFGPGTRLTVT.

This clonotype was detected only a few times. The chain employs TRBV10-3 and TRBJ2-5; possible D gene TRBD1, 6 bases. V dropped 6 bases and J dropped 4 bases, with 15 bases sitting between them. This CDR3 has 14 amino acids. The germline V gene encodes CDR1 ENHRY and CDR2 SYGVKD. CDR3: CAISLGQHTETQYF. CDR3 nucleotides: TGTGCCATCAGCCTCGGACAGCATACAGAGACCCAGTACTTC.

The chain recombines TRBV7-2 with TRBJ1-2; D ambiguous. The V end was cut by 5 bases, the J end by 5 bases, with 15 bases between. This CDR3 is 14 amino acids long. From germline, CDR1 is SGHTA and CDR2 FQGNSA. CDR3 nucleotides: TGTGCCAGCAGCCCACGACAATGGGGTTATGGCTACACCTTC. Translating it yields CASSPRQWGYGYTF.

In its sample, this clonotype was seen a few times. The chain couples TRBV30 to TRBJ2-7; possibly TRBD1 or TRBD2 for D (5 bases each). Germline lookup yields CDR1 GTSNPN and CDR2 SVGIG (reference sequence). With 0 bases removed from V and 11 bases from J, the gap between germline ends came to 14 bases. This CDR3 has 12 residues. CDR3 sequence reads: CAWSVNRRGEYF. DNA for the CDR3: TGTGCCTGGAGTGTAAACCGCCGAGGGGAGTACTTC.

This clonotype was observed a few times. The gene calls are TRBV15 and TRBJ1-5; perhaps TRBD1 as D (5 bases). The V end lost 5 bases, the J end lost 0 bases, and 11 bases lay between the germline ends. The CDR3 spans 15 residues. The germline gives CDR1 LNHNV, CDR2 YYDKDF (reference sequence). CDR3 protein: CATSQGGNSNQPQHF. The CDR3 nucleotides are TGTGCCACCAGCCAGGGAGGAAATAGCAATCAGCCCCAGCATTTT.

Only a few counts were recorded for this clonotype. This chain links TRBV29-1 with TRBJ1-2, with D possibly TRBD1 on 5 matching bases. Germline values: CDR1 SQVTM, CDR2 ANQGSEA. V lost 6 bases, J lost 6 bases, and 11 bases lay in between. This CDR3 spans 11 amino acids. Here the CDR3 DNA reads TGCAGCGTCTACACGGGGGATGGCTACACCTTC. It is translated as CSVYTGDGYTF.

This clonotype has only a few counts. The chain employs TRBV7-9 and TRBJ2-3; D not resolved. V was trimmed by 1 base and J by 5 bases, leaving 7 bases between them. Germline CDR1 is SEHNR and CDR2 is FQNEAQ (reference sequence). There are 13 residues in the CDR3. CDR3 sequence reads: CASSLGFGDTQYF. The CDR3, as DNA: TGTGCCAGCAGCTTAGGATTCGGAGATACGCAGTATTTT.

The chain is built from TRBV25-1 and TRBJ2-5, with 7 bases fitting TRBD1. This CDR3 comprises 16 residues. The germline V gene has CDR1 MGHDK and CDR2 SYGVNS. V gave up 3 bases and J gave up 2 bases; unmatched junction bases: 9. This CDR3 reads CASSDWDRFGQETQYF. The CDR3 DNA reads TGTGCCAGCAGTGATTGGGACAGATTTGGGCAAGAGACCCAGTACTTC.

This clonotype was counted between two and nine times. The chain uses TRBV29-1 and TRBJ2-2; D is unresolved. The CDR3 contains 13 residues. Per the germline V gene, CDR1 is SQVTM and CDR2 is ANQGSEA. Between the trimmed V and J ends, which lost 6 bases and 7 bases, there was a span of 15 bases. Written as DNA, the CDR3 is TGCAGCGTCGGCAAGTCGAATCACGGGGAGCTGTTTTTT. Amino acids: CSVGKSNHGELFF.

The table lists this clonotype with a few counts. The chain is built from TRBV7-8 and TRBJ2-7, with 16 bases lining up with TRBD2. V lost 3 bases and J lost 2; bases outside the gene matches: 7. The CDR3 spans 18 residues. CDR1 is SGHVS, CDR2 FQNEAQ, per germline. CDR3 amino acids: CASSFVAGTSGRAYEQYF. In nucleotides, the CDR3 is TGTGCCAGCAGCTTTGTTGCCGGGACTAGCGGGAGGGCCTACGAGCAGTACTTC.